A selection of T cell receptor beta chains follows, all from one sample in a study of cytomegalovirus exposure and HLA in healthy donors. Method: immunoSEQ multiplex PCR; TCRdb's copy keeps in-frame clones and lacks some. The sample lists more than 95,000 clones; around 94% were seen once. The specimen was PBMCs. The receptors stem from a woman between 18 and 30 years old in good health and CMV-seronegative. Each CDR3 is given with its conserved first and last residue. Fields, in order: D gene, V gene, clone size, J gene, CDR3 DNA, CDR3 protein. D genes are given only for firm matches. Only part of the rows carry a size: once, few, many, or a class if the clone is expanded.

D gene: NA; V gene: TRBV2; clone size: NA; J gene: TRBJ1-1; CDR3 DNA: TGTGCCAGCAGTGATACGGGGGGGGGCGGCACTGAAGCTTTCTTT; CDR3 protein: CASSDTGGGGTEAFF
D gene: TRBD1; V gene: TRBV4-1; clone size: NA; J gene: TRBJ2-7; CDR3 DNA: TGCGCCAGCAGCGGAGGAGGACAGGGTTACGAGCAGTACTTC; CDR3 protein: CASSGGGQGYEQYF
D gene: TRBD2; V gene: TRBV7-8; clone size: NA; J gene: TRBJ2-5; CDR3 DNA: TGTGCCAGCAGCTTAGTGTATAGGACTAGGGGTGGAGAGACCCAGTACTTC; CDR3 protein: CASSLVYRTRGGETQYF
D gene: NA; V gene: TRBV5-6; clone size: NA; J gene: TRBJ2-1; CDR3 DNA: TGTGCCAGCAGCCCGGGACTTTCCTACAATGAGCAGTTCTTC; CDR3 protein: CASSPGLSYNEQFF
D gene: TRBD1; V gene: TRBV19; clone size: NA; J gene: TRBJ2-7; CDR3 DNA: TGTGCCAGTAGTGCCCCCGGGACAGGGATCCACGAGCAGTACTTC; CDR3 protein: CASSAPGTGIHEQYF
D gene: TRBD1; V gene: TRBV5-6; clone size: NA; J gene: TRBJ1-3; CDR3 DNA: TGTGCCAGCCGCATCAGGGGGTGGAGTGGAAACACCATATATTTT; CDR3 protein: CASRIRGWSGNTIYF
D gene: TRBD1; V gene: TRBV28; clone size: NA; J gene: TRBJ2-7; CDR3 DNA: TGTGCCAGCAGTTCCCCGGGACAGGTCCCCTACGAGCAGTACTTC; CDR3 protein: CASSSPGQVPYEQYF
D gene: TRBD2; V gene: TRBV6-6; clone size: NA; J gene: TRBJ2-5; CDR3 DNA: TGTGCCAGCAGTTACCCCAGCGGGAGAGAATGGAAGACCCAGTACTTC; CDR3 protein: CASSYPSGREWKTQYF
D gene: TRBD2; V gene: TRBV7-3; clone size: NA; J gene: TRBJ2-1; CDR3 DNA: TGTGCCAGCAGCCAAGAAGGGGGACTAGGGTACAATGAGCAGTTCTTC; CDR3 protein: CASSQEGGLGYNEQFF
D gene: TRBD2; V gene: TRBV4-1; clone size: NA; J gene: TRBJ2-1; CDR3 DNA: TGCGCCAGCAGCCAACTAGCGGGGGTCTCGCATGAGCAGTTCTTC; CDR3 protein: CASSQLAGVSHEQFF
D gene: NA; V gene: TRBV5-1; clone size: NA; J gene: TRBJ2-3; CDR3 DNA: TGCGCCAGCAGCCCTGGTCCGGGAAGCACAGATACGCAGTATTTT; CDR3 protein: CASSPGPGSTDTQYF
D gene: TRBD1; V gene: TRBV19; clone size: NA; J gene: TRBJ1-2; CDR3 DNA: TGTGCCAGTAGTTATACAGGGGGAGACTATGGCTACACCTTC; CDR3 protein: CASSYTGGDYGYTF
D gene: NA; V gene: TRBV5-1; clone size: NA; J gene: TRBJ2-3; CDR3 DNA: TGCGCCAGCAGCTCGGTCGGACTATCGGGAGATACGCAGTATTTT; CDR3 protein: CASSSVGLSGDTQYF
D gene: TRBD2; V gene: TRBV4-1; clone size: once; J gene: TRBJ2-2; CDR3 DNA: TGCGCCAGCAGCCACCCAAGGGCTACAATAGCGGGAGGAACCGGGGAGCTGTTTTTT; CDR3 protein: CASSHPRATIAGGTGELFF
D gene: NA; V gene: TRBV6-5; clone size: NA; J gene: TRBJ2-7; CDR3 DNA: TGTGCTGTCAGGCGGGGCCCCTACGAGCAGTACTTC; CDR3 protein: CAVRRGPYEQYF
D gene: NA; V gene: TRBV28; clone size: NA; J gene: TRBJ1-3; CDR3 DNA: TGTGCCAGCAGTTTATGGGCGGGTGCTGGAAACACCATATATTTT; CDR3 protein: CASSLWAGAGNTIYF